Below are 10 T cell receptor beta chains sequenced from a single sample in a study of T cell repertoires in cytomegalovirus infection. TCRdb reprocessed the reads with MiXCR, giving one entry per CDR3 protein. The sample lists 350,000 to 450,000 distinct CDR3 sequences; 15% to 20% were seen once. What was sequenced was PBMCs. The receptor source for this set is a human donor in good health (CMV status not recorded). Some clones in this sample may be carry-over from other donors' samples.

The sample holds a few counts of this clonotype. The rearrangement joins TRBV5-6 to TRBJ1-6, with 8 nucleotides matching TRBD1. The trim removed 5 bases at V and 9 bases at J, leaving 13 bases unmatched. This CDR3 region has 16 residues. Per germline, CDR1 SGHDT and CDR2 YYEEEE. CDR3: CASSSPDRGGGSPLHF. The CDR3 DNA is TGTGCCAGCAGTTCCCCAGACAGGGGAGGCGGTTCACCCCTCCACTTT.

This chain joins TRBV7-8 and TRBJ1-5; D gene ambiguous. The length of the CDR3 is 16 residues. The ends were cut back, 0 bases at V and 0 bases at J, with 9 bases in the middle. CDR1 is SGHVS, CDR2 FQNEAQ, per germline. CDR3 coding DNA: TGTGCCAGCAGCTTAGCGGGGATTTATAGCAATCAGCCCCAGCATTTT. This translates into CASSLAGIYSNQPQHF.

Ten or more counts support this clonotype. The V and J genes are TRBV7-2 and TRBJ1-2; the match to TRBD1 covers 9 bases. The CDR3 extends over 14 amino acids. The J segment lost 5 bases and the V segment lost 6 bases, leaving 7 bases of the junction unmatched. Germline-derived CDR1 and CDR2 are SGHTA and FQGNSA. In nucleotides, the CDR3 is TGTGCCAGCAGAGCCGGGACAGGGCTTTATGGCTACACCTTC. Residues: CASRAGTGLYGYTF.

This clonotype came up a few times. The V gene is TRBV20-1, the J gene TRBJ2-7; 9 bases are shared with TRBD1. The ends lost 1 base at V and 5 bases at J; junction bases unmatched: 6. Germline V lookup: CDR1 DFQATT, CDR2 SNEGSKA (reference sequence). The CDR3 is 14 residues long. The CDR3 nucleotides read TGCAGTGCTAGAGCCGGGACAGGGAGGGACGAGCAGTACTTC. Its translation: CSARAGTGRDEQYF.

The sample holds many counts of this clonotype. The chain carries TRBV20-1 and TRBJ1-2; weak D call: TRBD1 (5 bases). This CDR3 spans 11 amino acids. CDR1 DFQATT and CDR2 SNEGSKA come from the germline V gene (reference sequence). The chain's CDR3 is CSAGHQGGYTF. The CDR3 DNA reads TGCAGCGCCGGACACCAAGGAGGCTACACCTTC.

This clonotype was detected ten times or more. The V gene is TRBV12-3 or TRBV12-4, the J gene TRBJ2-4; 9 bases map to TRBD1. The junction had 7 bases not matched to a gene; V was cut back by 4 bases and J by 9 bases. The CDR3 contains 14 residues. The CDR3 DNA reads TGTGCCAGCAGTTCCCGGGACAGGGTCGGCATTCAGTACTTC. Protein sequence: CASSSRDRVGIQYF.

The chain combines TRBV25-1 with TRBJ1-2; 7 bases match TRBD1. Losses at the gene ends were 5 bases for V and 8 bases for J; bases not matched to a gene: 5. CDR1 and CDR2 from the germline V gene are MGHDK and SYGVNS. CDR3 size: 12 residues. This chain's CDR3 is CASSPQGGGYTF. DNA for the CDR3: TGTGCCAGCAGTCCGCAGGGGGGCGGCTACACCTTC.

V and J are TRBV18 and TRBJ2-1, with 7 bases matching TRBD2. With V trimmed by 3 bases and J by 9 bases, 11 bases remained unmatched. Germline V gene sequence: CDR1 KGHSH, CDR2 LQKENI. The CDR3 has 15 residues. CDR3 protein: CASSPAPSGGGEQFF. CDR3 bases: TGTGCCAGCTCACCGGCTCCTAGCGGAGGAGGTGAGCAGTTCTTC.

CDR3 coding DNA: TGCAGTGCTAGAGTCGGGACTAGCGGGAGGTTTGAGCAGTTCTTC. It translates to CSARVGTSGRFEQFF. The chain has TRBV20-1 and TRBJ2-1; 15 bases line up with TRBD2. The V segment lost 1 base and the J segment 9 bases; nucleotides outside the gene matches: 4. Germline V lookup: CDR1 DFQATT, CDR2 SNEGSKA (reference sequence). This CDR3 has 15 residues.

In its sample, this clonotype was seen many times. J is TRBJ1-5 and V is TRBV12-3 or TRBV12-4; TRBD1 agrees at 8 bases. The CDR3 totals 13 residues. The J segment lost 5 bases and the V segment lost 6 bases, leaving 3 bases of the junction unmatched. DNA of the CDR3: TGTGCCAGCAGCTTACAGGGGGATCAGCCCCAGCATTTT. It translates to CASSLQGDQPQHF.